Shown below are 10 T cell receptor beta chains from a single sample sequenced in a study of monozygotic twins with inflammatory bowel disease. TCRdb re-analyzed the 5' RACE reads; it lists each CDR3 protein once, without DNA. Its listing shows approximately 420,000 distinct CDR3 sequences. The sequenced sample consisted of blood. Source of these receptors: a human donor with ulcerative colitis or Crohn's disease, or a healthy co-twin of an affected twin (not recorded which).

The V call is TRBV20-1, the J call TRBJ1-4; TCRdb's D call, TRBD1, is unchecked because there is no DNA. The CDR3 contains 12 residues. In germline, CDR1 is DFQATT, CDR2 SNEGSKA (reference sequence). CDR3 loop: CSSRGSDEKLFF.

The V gene is TRBV5-6, the J gene TRBJ1-1; lacking DNA, the TRBD1 call made by TCRdb goes unchecked. CDR3 length equals 14 residues. Germline V gives CDR1 SGHDT, CDR2 YYEEEE. CDR3 loop: CASSAYRVRTEAFF. Full variable domain (missing parts from reference TRBV5-6 and TRBJ1-1): DAGVTQSPTHLIKTRGQQVTLRCSPKSGHDTVSWYQQALGQGPQFIFQYYEEEERQRGNFPDRFSGHQFPNYSSELNVNALLLGDSALYLCASSAYRVRTEAFFGQGTRLTVV.

V usage is TRBV19 and J usage is TRBJ1-4; the D call from TCRdb, TRBD1, cannot be confirmed without DNA. The CDR3 has 15 residues. Germline CDR1 and CDR2: LNHDA and SQIVND (reference sequence). CDR3 sequence: CASSRKGQWNEKLFF.

This chain joins TRBV24-1 and TRBJ1-4; as DNA is missing, the TRBD1 call by TCRdb cannot be tested. Germline V gives CDR1 KGHDR, CDR2 SFDVKD. This CDR3 region has 16 residues. This CDR3 reads CATSDSGQGAHEKLFF.

The chain joins TRBV6-1 to TRBJ2-5. The CDR3 has 14 residues. In germline, CDR1 is MNHNS, CDR2 SASEGT. CDR3 sequence: CASSGLINSETQYF.

V and J are TRBV12-3 or TRBV12-4 and TRBJ1-1; absent DNA, TCRdb's TRBD1 call cannot be checked. The CDR3 length is 14 residues. The CDR3 reads CASSPSGGATEAFF.

The chain recombines TRBV5-1 with TRBJ2-7; TCRdb reports TRBD2, a call that lacks DNA to check it against. This CDR3 spans 16 amino acids. Germline V gives CDR1 SGHRS, CDR2 YFSETQ. CDR3 residues: CASSLSGLAVPYEQYF.

The V and J genes are TRBV4-1 and TRBJ2-1. This CDR3 spans 14 amino acids. Looked up from germline, CDR1 is MGHRA and CDR2 is YSYEKL. CDR3 residues: CASSQEIDYNEQFF.

The chain combines TRBV19 with TRBJ1-5; as DNA is missing, the TRBD1 call by TCRdb cannot be tested. There are 15 residues in the CDR3. Germline CDR1 is LNHDA and CDR2 is SQIVND (reference sequence). Here the CDR3 reads CASWAGGASNQPQHF.

The rearrangement links TRBV4-2 to TRBJ2-3; the TRBD2 assignment by TCRdb is unverifiable without DNA. Germline CDR1 reads LGHNA; CDR2 reads YNFKEQ. CDR3 length: 15 residues. The CDR3 loop reads CASSQGRTSGGSQYF.